Listed here is a single TCR beta chain. TCRdb used MiXCR to reprocess the 5' RACE reads, holding one entry per CDR3 protein. This sample yields about 430,000 distinct CDR3 sequences, of which about 20% are seen a single time; around a fifth belongs to the top ten. The record originates from a study of T-cell memory formation after mild COVID-19. Study overall: TCR clusters were mostly donor specific.

Germline V gene sequence: CDR1 SGHRS, CDR2 YFSETQ. The CDR3 is made up of 13 amino acids. V lost 7 bases to trimming and J lost 4 bases; unmatched junction nucleotides: 5. Sequencing was done on a sample of PBMCs or a T cell subset sorted from them (not recorded which). This clonotype was sampled from a man in his late teens or twenties who had mild COVID-19 (a few samples of this study predate the infection). Cell type and time point are not known. This chain connects TRBV5-1 to TRBJ1-1, with 9 positions matching TRBD1. The CDR3 protein is CASAQGATTEAFF. CDR3 bases: TGCGCCAGCGCACAGGGGGCCACCACTGAAGCTTTCTTT.